A selection of T cell receptor beta chains follows, all from one sample in a study of T-cell memory formation after mild COVID-19. In TCRdb, the 5' RACE reads were re-called with MiXCR into one record per CDR3 protein. The data show 140,000 to 150,000 distinct CDR3 sequences, under 30% seen once. The sequenced material came from PBMCs or a T cell subset sorted from them (not recorded which). The receptor set was obtained from an adult woman who had mild COVID-19 (a few samples of this study predate the infection). Cell type and time point are not known. Both conserved end residues are part of each CDR3. The D gene is left open where the match is weak. Expanded clones get a size class; other rows say once, few or many, or leave the size out.

abundance,d_gene,v_gene,j_gene,CDR3nt,CDR3aa
NA,NA,TRBV5-5,TRBJ1-1,TGTGCCAGCAGCTTGGCCGATGGGGGCCGCACTGAAGCTTTCTTT,CASSLADGGRTEAFF
NA,TRBD1,TRBV7-8,TRBJ1-2,TGTGCCAGCAGCATCCTGAGTACAGGGGGCGGCTACACCTTC,CASSILSTGGGYTF
NA,TRBD1,TRBV9,TRBJ1-5,TGTGCCAGCAGTCCGGGACAGGGTCAGCCCCAGCATTTT,CASSPGQGQPQHF
many,NA,TRBV5-5,TRBJ1-5,TGTGCCAGCAGCTTCAGGGCCGGGCCCCAGCATTTT,CASSFRAGPQHF
NA,NA,TRBV7-9,TRBJ2-5,TGTGCCAGCAGCTGGGACGGTACAATTCAAGAGACCCAGTACTTC,CASSWDGTIQETQYF
NA,NA,TRBV5-6,TRBJ2-7,TGTGCCAGCAGCTCGGCCGTGGAGGAGCAGTACTTC,CASSSAVEEQYF
few,NA,TRBV5-1,TRBJ1-2,TGCGCCAGCAGAATCGAGGGTACTTCTCATGGCTACACCTTC,CASRIEGTSHGYTF
few,NA,TRBV20-1,TRBJ1-1,TGCAGTGCTAGGAGCCATTGGGAGCACACTGAAGCTTTCTTT,CSARSHWEHTEAFF
NA,NA,TRBV6-5,TRBJ2-7,TGTGCCAGCAGTCCTGCCCCGACTCTCTCCTACGAGCAGTACTTC,CASSPAPTLSYEQYF
NA,NA,TRBV2,TRBJ1-1,TGTGCCAGCAGATTCAAAGTAGACCAGGTCAACACTGAAGCTTTCTTT,CASRFKVDQVNTEAFF
few,NA,TRBV12-3/TRBV12-4,TRBJ2-1,TGTGCCAGCAGTTTTTGGCCCGGGAGAGGCGATGAGCAGTTCTTC,CASSFWPGRGDEQFF
NA,NA,TRBV7-8,TRBJ2-3,TGTGCCAGCAGCAAAAGGGGGGGTGCCACAGATACGCAGTATTTT,CASSKRGGATDTQYF
few,NA,TRBV5-1,TRBJ2-6,TGCGCCAGCCAGGAAGGTGGGGCCAACGTCCTGACTTTC,CASQEGGANVLTF
NA,TRBD1,TRBV24-1,TRBJ2-7,TGTGCCACCAGTGATTCCACCGGGACAGGGAGCGAGCAGTACTTC,CATSDSTGTGSEQYF
NA,TRBD1,TRBV5-8,TRBJ1-1,TGTGCCAGCAGCTTACATCGGACAGGGTCGGTCGCTGAAGCTTTCTTT,CASSLHRTGSVAEAFF
NA,NA,TRBV4-1,TRBJ1-1,TGCGCCAGCAGCCAGGCCCAGACAGGTGGGACTGAAGCTTTCTTT,CASSQAQTGGTEAFF
NA,NA,TRBV7-9,TRBJ1-1,TGTGCCAGCCCGGACGGTCTTAACACTGAAGCTTTCTTT,CASPDGLNTEAFF
NA,NA,TRBV5-1,TRBJ2-2,TGCGCCAGCAGCTTGGTCGGACAACATGAGGCCGGGGAGCTGTTTTTT,CASSLVGQHEAGELFF
few,NA,TRBV6-5,TRBJ1-1,TGTGCCAGCAGGAGGGGACAGAACACTGAAGCTTTCTTT,CASRRGQNTEAFF
many,NA,TRBV20-1,TRBJ1-1,TGCAGTGCTAGAGGGATAGAAGAAAGGGTCGAAGCTTTCTTT,CSARGIEERVEAFF
NA,NA,TRBV27,TRBJ2-7,TGTGCCAGCAGTTTCTCGTTGGCAGAAGCTGCCTACGAGCAGTACTTC,CASSFSLAEAAYEQYF
once,NA,TRBV27,TRBJ1-3,TGTGCCAGCAGTTCCGGACGGTCCGAGCAAATCTTT,CASSSGRSEQIF
few,NA,TRBV6-1,TRBJ1-1,TGTGCCAGCAGCGCGTGGGGGGGCGCGGACACTGAAGCTTTCTTT,CASSAWGGADTEAFF
few,NA,TRBV7-8,TRBJ1-3,TGTGCCAGCAGCTTCACCACCTCTGGAAACACCATATATTTT,CASSFTTSGNTIYF
few,TRBD1,TRBV5-1,TRBJ1-1,TGCGCCAGCAGCACAGGGACAGGGGAGACTGAAGCTTTCTTT,CASSTGTGETEAFF
NA,NA,TRBV9,TRBJ2-3,TGTGCCAGCAGCGTAGAGGGAGTTCTCACAGATACGCAGTATTTT,CASSVEGVLTDTQYF
NA,TRBD1,TRBV29-1,TRBJ1-2,TGCAGCGTGGACAGGGATGATGGCTACACCTTC,CSVDRDDGYTF
once,NA,TRBV5-5,TRBJ1-2,TGTGCCAGCAGCTTGGGGACAGTCGTCTATGGCTACACCTTC,CASSLGTVVYGYTF
few,TRBD2,TRBV11-2,TRBJ2-3,TGTGCCAGCAGCTTAGGACCCTATAGACTAGCGGCCTCCACAGATACGCAGTATTTT,CASSLGPYRLAASTDTQYF
NA,NA,TRBV20-1,TRBJ1-1,TGCAGTGCTAGAGATCGGGCAGAGAACACTGAAGCTTTCTTT,CSARDRAENTEAFF
NA,NA,TRBV18,TRBJ1-1,TGTGCCAGCTCACCGGACAGAGATTACACTGAAGCTTTCTTT,CASSPDRDYTEAFF
NA,TRBD1,TRBV2,TRBJ2-3,TGTGCCAGCAGCCCCGGGACAGGGGGCCCAGCGGGGGACACAGATACGCAGTATTTT,CASSPGTGGPAGDTDTQYF
NA,TRBD2,TRBV7-3,TRBJ2-1,TGTGCCAGCAGCCTATCGATAGCGGGAGGTATCAATGAGCAGTTCTTC,CASSLSIAGGINEQFF
NA,TRBD2,TRBV20-1,TRBJ2-7,TGCAGTGCTAGAGCGAGCGGGGAGACTTCCTACGAGCAGTACTTC,CSARASGETSYEQYF
NA,TRBD1,TRBV15,TRBJ2-1,TGTGCCACCAGCAGAGGGGACAGGGAGTTAGGTGAGCAGTTCTTC,CATSRGDRELGEQFF
few,TRBD1,TRBV6-1,TRBJ2-5,TGTGCCAGCAGTCCGACAGGGGGCTCGGGAGAGACCCAGTACTTC,CASSPTGGSGETQYF
many,NA,TRBV5-1,TRBJ2-5,TGCGCCAGCAGCTATCTAAAGACGGAGACCCAGTACTTC,CASSYLKTETQYF
few,TRBD2,TRBV15,TRBJ2-1,TGTGCCACCAGCCCTAGCGGGGGCTACAATGAGCAGTTCTTC,CATSPSGGYNEQFF
few,NA,TRBV5-1,TRBJ1-1,TGCGCCAGCAGCTTGGCTACAGGCCGGAACACTGAAGCTTTCTTT,CASSLATGRNTEAFF
few,NA,TRBV15,TRBJ1-2,TGTGCCACCAGCAGAGAAAGGGGTTCCTATGGCTACACCTTC,CATSRERGSYGYTF
few,TRBD1,TRBV2,TRBJ2-3,TGTGCCAGCAGTGATCCGGGACAGGGGTTAACAGATACGCAGTATTTT,CASSDPGQGLTDTQYF
few,NA,TRBV29-1,TRBJ2-7,TGCAGCGTTGACCACGGGGATTATGAGCAGTACTTC,CSVDHGDYEQYF
NA,NA,TRBV4-1,TRBJ2-5,TGCGCCAGCAGCCCAGTGGGAGTACAAGAGACCCAGTACTTC,CASSPVGVQETQYF